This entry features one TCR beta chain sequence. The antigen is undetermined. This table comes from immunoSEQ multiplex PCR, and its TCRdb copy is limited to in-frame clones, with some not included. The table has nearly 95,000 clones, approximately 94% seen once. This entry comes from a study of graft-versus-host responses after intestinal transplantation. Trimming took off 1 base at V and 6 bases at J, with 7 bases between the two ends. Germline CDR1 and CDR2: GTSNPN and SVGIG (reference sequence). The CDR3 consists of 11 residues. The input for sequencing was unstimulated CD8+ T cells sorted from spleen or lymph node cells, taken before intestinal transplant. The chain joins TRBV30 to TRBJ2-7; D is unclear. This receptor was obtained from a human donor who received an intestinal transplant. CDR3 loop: CAWSAGFEQYF. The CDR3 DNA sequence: TGTGCCTGGAGTGCAGGATTCGAGCAGTACTTC.